This T cell receptor (beta chain) was obtained from a study of chemoradiotherapy in HPV16-positive cancers. The method was immunoSEQ multiplex PCR; TCRdb's version includes in-frame clones alone and lacks a portion of them. The sample lists more than 9,000 clones, 86% seen once, with 2.5% in the top ten. Per germline, CDR1 SGHKS and CDR2 YYEKEE (reference sequence). There are 14 residues in the CDR3. Trimming stripped 2 bases from V and 4 bases from J, with 9 bases between. There are a few counts of this clone. V usage is TRBV5-5 and J usage is TRBJ1-4; D is unresolved. The sequenced sample was blood, obtained from a patient who underwent chemoradiotherapy. The source is a human donor with HPV-associated anogenital cancer. CDR3 amino acids: CASSLRQDNEKLFF. CDR3 bases: TGTGCCAGCAGCTTAAGGCAGGATAATGAAAAACTGTTTTTT.